Shown below are 23 T cell receptor beta chains from a single sample sequenced in a study of T cells after yellow fever vaccination. TCRdb re-derived calls from the 5' RACE reads in MiXCR, one entry per CDR3 protein. The sample records some 250,000 distinct CDR3 sequences, approximately 3.8% being singletons. This sample comprised PBMCs, obtained 15 days after the yellow fever booster vaccination. The receptors shown here come from a man aged 18 to 30 who received the YFV17D yellow fever vaccine.

This clonotype showed up many times. The chain has TRBV6-2 or TRBV6-3 and TRBJ1-4; the D is unclear. V lost 2 bases, J lost 6 bases, and 13 bases lay in between. The V gene's germline CDR1 is MNHEY and CDR2 SVGEGT. CDR3 length: 15 residues. Written as DNA, the CDR3 is TGTGCCAGCAGTTACCCGGCAGCGGTCGATGAAAAACTGTTTTTT. It yields the protein CASSYPAAVDEKLFF.

In its sample, this clonotype was seen many times. The V and J genes are TRBV4-3 and TRBJ2-2, with D possibly TRBD1 on 5 matching bases. The CDR3 length is 15 residues. From germline, CDR1 is LGHNA and CDR2 YSLEER. V lost 1 base to trimming and J lost 5 bases, with 11 bases between them. The CDR3 DNA reads as TGCGCCAGCAGCCAAGTAGGGGTTTCGACCGGGGAGCTGTTTTTT. Protein sequence: CASSQVGVSTGELFF.

Many counts were recorded for this clonotype. The gene calls are TRBV5-1 and TRBJ2-3, with TRBD2 identical over 8 bases. Germline-derived CDR1 and CDR2 are SGHRS and YFSETQ. The CDR3 is made up of 16 amino acids. J lost 2 bases, V lost 0 bases, and 5 bases had no gene match. CDR3 protein: CASSLAIGGATDTQYF. The CDR3 DNA follows: TGCGCCAGCAGCTTGGCCATCGGGGGGGCCACAGATACGCAGTATTTT.

The table lists this clonotype with many counts. The chain recombines TRBV5-1 with TRBJ2-5; TRBD2 aligns across 13 bases. The CDR3 spans 16 residues. The ends lost 3 bases at V and 1 base at J; junction bases unmatched: 3. Germline V gene lookup returns CDR1 SGHRS and CDR2 YFSETQ. The CDR3 spells CASSSGLAGRQETQYF. CDR3 coding DNA: TGCGCCAGCAGCTCGGGACTAGCGGGGCGCCAAGAGACCCAGTACTTC.

This clonotype was recorded many times. The chain links TRBV20-1 to TRBJ1-2; D is unclear. The CDR3 is made up of 11 amino acids. Trimming took 5 bases from V and 2 from J, leaving 6 bases between them. Germline V gives CDR1 DFQATT, CDR2 SNEGSKA (reference sequence). Written as DNA, the CDR3 is TGCAGTGCTGCCCAAAACTATGGCTACACCTTC. Its protein product is CSAAQNYGYTF.

V is TRBV5-6 and J is TRBJ2-7; TRBD2 matches 14 bases. J was trimmed by 2 bases and V by 3 bases; bases with no gene match: 13. CDR1 and CDR2 from the germline V gene are SGHDT and YYEEEE. The CDR3 sequence is 19 residues long. The CDR3 loop is CASSSRRTSGGRATYEQYF. CDR3 coding DNA: TGTGCCAGCAGCTCAAGGCGGACTAGCGGGGGGAGGGCGACCTACGAGCAGTACTTC.

This clonotype occurred many times. The chain has TRBV20-1 and TRBJ1-1, with TRBD1 matching 9 bases. J lost 3 bases, V lost 2 bases, and 10 bases had no gene match. The CDR3 has 16 residues. In germline, CDR1 is DFQATT, CDR2 SNEGSKA (reference sequence). CDR3 sequence (DNA): TGCAGTGCTAGACACGGCGTGGGACAGGGTGACACTGAAGCTTTCTTT. Residues: CSARHGVGQGDTEAFF.

This clonotype was observed at least ten times. The V gene is TRBV20-1, the J gene TRBJ1-1; no clear D. V dropped 3 bases and J dropped 3 bases, with 23 bases sitting between them. This CDR3 region has 17 residues. Germline CDR1 and CDR2: DFQATT and SNEGSKA (reference sequence). The CDR3, as DNA: TGCAGTGCTAGCGGAGGACCCGCCCTGGGGTTGGACACTGAAGCTTTCTTT. Translated: CSASGGPALGLDTEAFF.

This clonotype showed up many times. The V and J genes are TRBV5-1 and TRBJ1-6; D is unclear. This CDR3 spans 14 amino acids. The germline V gene has CDR1 SGHRS and CDR2 YFSETQ. V was trimmed by 5 bases and J by 8 bases, leaving 14 bases between them. CDR3 residues: CASSSDVAYSPLHF. The CDR3 nucleotides are TGCGCCAGCAGTTCGGACGTGGCGTATTCACCCCTCCACTTT.

This clonotype has ten or more counts. The chain employs TRBV5-6 and TRBJ2-5; D not certain. Germline values: CDR1 SGHDT, CDR2 YYEEEE. Trimming shortened V by 4 bases and J by 4 bases, and 17 bases separated the two germline ends. The CDR3 loop spans 15 amino acids. For the CDR3, the DNA is TGTGCCAGCAGCGCCGCACCAGTCTCGTTAGAGACCCAGTACTTC. Its protein is CASSAAPVSLETQYF.

This clonotype showed up many times. This chain uses TRBV6-1 with TRBJ1-6, with 7 bases that match TRBD1. CDR3 length equals 13 residues. CDR1 is MNHNS, CDR2 SASEGT, per germline. Trimming took 8 bases from V and 6 from J; bases not matched to a gene: 4. The CDR3 region has the DNA TGTGCCAGCTTTGACAGGGTTAATTCACCCCTCCACTTT. Its protein product is CASFDRVNSPLHF.

This clonotype was counted at least ten times. The chain links TRBV19 to TRBJ1-5, with D hard to call. Germline V gene sequence: CDR1 LNHDA, CDR2 SQIVND (reference sequence). V lost 6 bases, J lost 5 bases, and 11 bases lay in between. This CDR3 region has 13 residues. CDR3 DNA sequence: TGTGCCAGTAGATCATATAGTCATCAGCCCCAGCATTTT. Its translation is CASRSYSHQPQHF.

Notes on this clonotype: Given a much more abundant clone one base away, this may be a read error. The conserved phenylalanine or tryptophan is not found at the CDR3 terminus, so this likely reflects a read error. The chain links TRBV5-4 to TRBJ2-2; D gene ambiguous. The length of the CDR3 is 14 residues. Looked up from germline, CDR1 is SGHNT and CDR2 is YYREEE (reference sequence). V dropped 0 bases and J dropped 3 bases, with 6 bases sitting between them. The CDR3 reads CASSLVQYTGELFL. The DNA of the CDR3 is TGTGCCAGCAGCTTGGTCCAATACACCGGGGAGCTGTTTCTT.

Many counts were recorded for this clonotype. V gene TRBV18 combines with J gene TRBJ2-7, with D possibly being TRBD2 (6 bases). The CDR3 spans 15 residues. The germline V gene encodes CDR1 KGHSH and CDR2 LQKENI. Trimming shortened V by 6 bases and J by 6 bases, and 21 bases separated the two germline ends. CDR3 in DNA: TGTGCCAGCTCTTCGGGTTTAGGAGGGATCACCGAGCAGTACGTC. Translation gives CASSSGLGGITEQYV.

This clonotype was observed a few times. The chain joins TRBV7-2 to TRBJ1-1; no clear D gene. CDR1 is SGHTA and CDR2 is FQGNSA in the germline V gene. The germline V and J ends were trimmed by 6 bases and 0 bases, with 5 bases remaining between them. The CDR3 loop spans 12 amino acids. This chain's CDR3 is CASRGLNTEAFF. CDR3 nucleotides: TGTGCCAGCAGGGGTCTGAACACTGAAGCTTTCTTT.

This clonotype has a count of ten or more. The chain has TRBV7-9 and TRBJ2-7, with TRBD1 identical over 9 bases. The CDR3 covers 17 residues. The junction had 13 bases not matched to a gene; V was cut back by 5 bases and J by 2 bases. Germline V gene data show CDR1 as SEHNR and CDR2 as FQNEAQ (reference sequence). The CDR3 bases are TGTGCCAGCAGCCAATCTCACACAGGGGGCGTCCCCTACGAGCAGTACTTC. Translated: CASSQSHTGGVPYEQYF.

In this sample, this clonotype turned up many times. The chain carries TRBV28 and TRBJ2-5; 11 nucleotides agree with TRBD2. The CDR3 contains 14 residues. V lost 4 bases to trimming and J lost 7 bases; unmatched junction nucleotides: 5. CDR1 is MDHEN, CDR2 SYDVKM, per germline. CDR3 coding DNA: TGTGCCAGCAGTTCCCCTAGCGGGGGGTGGACCCAGTACTTC. The encoded protein is CASSSPSGGWTQYF.

This clonotype was picked up many times. The CDR3 region has the DNA TGTGCCAGCAGCTTAGACAGGGGAAACTATGGCTACACCTTC. It translates to CASSLDRGNYGYTF. J is TRBJ1-2 and V is TRBV7-2, with 7 bases aligning to TRBD1. J gave up 2 bases and V 1 base, and 1 base lay outside the gene matches. Germline loops: CDR1 SGHTA, CDR2 FQGNSA. The CDR3 extends over 14 amino acids.

This clonotype appeared many times. J is TRBJ2-7 and V is TRBV28; tentative D call: TRBD1 (6 bases). Trimming pared 5 bases from V and 0 bases from J, leaving 14 bases between. The V gene's germline CDR1 is MDHEN and CDR2 SYDVKM. The CDR3 runs 15 residues. CDR3 DNA: TGTGCCAGCAGTGAAACGGGACAACGCTCCTACGAGCAGTACGTC. It translates to CASSETGQRSYEQYV.

This clonotype was picked up many times. The CDR3 DNA follows: TGTGCCAGCACCTCGACAGGGAAGTCACCCCTCCACTTT. It is translated as CASTSTGKSPLHF. This chain joins TRBV12-3 or TRBV12-4 and TRBJ1-6, with 7 bases lining up with TRBD1. V gave up 7 bases and J gave up 10 bases; unmatched junction bases: 7. This CDR3 has 13 residues.

The sample holds many counts of this clonotype. The genes are TRBV5-4 and TRBJ2-3; tentatively, D is TRBD1 (7 bases). V was clipped by 6 bases and J by 4 bases, with 18 bases between them. The length of the CDR3 is 15 residues. The germline CDR1 and CDR2 sequences are SGHNT and YYREEE (reference sequence). The CDR3 reads CASTQGGGAADTQYF. In DNA form, the CDR3 reads TGTGCCAGCACCCAAGGAGGGGGCGCCGCAGATACGCAGTATTTT. The full variable domain, rest sourced from reference TRBV5-4 and TRBJ2-3, is ETGVTQSPTHLIKTRGQQVTLRCSSQSGHNTVSWYQQALGQGPQFIFQYYREEENGRGNFPPRFSGLQFPNYSSELNVNALELDDSALYLCASTQGGGAADTQYFGPGTRLTVL.

Many counts were recorded for this clonotype. This chain joins TRBV5-1 and TRBJ2-7; D remains unclear. Germline values: CDR1 SGHRS, CDR2 YFSETQ. CDR3 length equals 16 residues. V shed 0 bases and J shed 0 bases, with 13 bases lying between them. CDR3 nucleotides: TGCGCCAGCAGCTTGGTAGAGCTCTCCCTCTCCTACGAGCAGTACTTC. Amino acid sequence: CASSLVELSLSYEQYF.

This clonotype was counted many times. The chain employs TRBV11-2 and TRBJ2-1; D perhaps matches TRBD2 (6 bases). V was pared by 5 bases and J by 2 bases, with 10 bases between. Germline V gene data show CDR1 as SGHAT and CDR2 as FQNNGV. The CDR3 loop spans 14 amino acids. CDR3 sequence reads: CASSATSPYNEQFF. The DNA of the CDR3 is TGTGCCAGCAGCGCGACTAGTCCCTACAATGAGCAGTTCTTC.